The clone carrying this TCR beta chain came up once. Produced via immunoSEQ multiplex PCR; TCRdb's table is partial and in-frame only. The repertoire holds about 220,000 clones, with roughly 86% as singletons. The trim removed 3 bases at V and 6 bases at J, leaving 3 bases unmatched. The germline gives CDR1 MNHNS, CDR2 SASEGT. This CDR3 is 14 amino acids long. This entry belongs to a study of blood T cell repertoires in COVID-19. The chain employs TRBV6-1 and TRBJ2-4; TRBD2 matches 9 bases. This receptor was taken from a young woman who had recovered from COVID-19. The sequencing input was peripheral blood. CDR3 loop: CASSDAGGRNIQYF. The CDR3 DNA reads TGTGCCAGCAGTGATGCGGGGGGGCGAAACATTCAGTACTTC.